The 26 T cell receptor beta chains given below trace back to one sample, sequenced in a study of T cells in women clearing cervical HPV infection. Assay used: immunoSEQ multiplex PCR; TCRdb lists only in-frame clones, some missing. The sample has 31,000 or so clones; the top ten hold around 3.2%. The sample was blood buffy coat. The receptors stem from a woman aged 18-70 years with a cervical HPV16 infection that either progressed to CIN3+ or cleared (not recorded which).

The CDR3 region is CASSDPGLITGNTIYF. The DNA read from the CDR3 is TGTGCCAGCAGTGATCCCGGGTTAATAACTGGAAACACC. The rearrangement links TRBV6-1 to TRBJ1-3; no clear D gene. The read ends 3 residues early relative to the CDR3; the germline J gene fills the gap. This CDR3 comprises 16 residues. Germline CDR1 reads MNHNS; CDR2 reads SASEGT. Deletions cut 3 bases from V and 2 bases from J, with 14 bases between.

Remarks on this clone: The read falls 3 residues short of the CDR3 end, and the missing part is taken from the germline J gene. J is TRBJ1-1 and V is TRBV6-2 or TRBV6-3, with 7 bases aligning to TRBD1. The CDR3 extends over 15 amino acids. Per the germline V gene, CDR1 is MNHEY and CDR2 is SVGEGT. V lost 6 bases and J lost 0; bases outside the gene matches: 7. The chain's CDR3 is CASRQGGAMNTEAFF. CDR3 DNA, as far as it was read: TGTGCCAGCAGGCAGGGGGGAGCGATGAACACTGAA.

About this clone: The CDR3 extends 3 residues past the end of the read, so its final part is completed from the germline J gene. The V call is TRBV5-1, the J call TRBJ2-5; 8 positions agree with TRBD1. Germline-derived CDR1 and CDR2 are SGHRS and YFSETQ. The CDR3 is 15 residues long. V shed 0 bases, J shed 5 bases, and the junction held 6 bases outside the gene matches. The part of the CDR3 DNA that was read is TGCGCCAGCAGCTTGGGGCAGGGGGCGACGGAGACC. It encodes CASSLGQGATET. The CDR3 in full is CASSLGQGATETQYF.

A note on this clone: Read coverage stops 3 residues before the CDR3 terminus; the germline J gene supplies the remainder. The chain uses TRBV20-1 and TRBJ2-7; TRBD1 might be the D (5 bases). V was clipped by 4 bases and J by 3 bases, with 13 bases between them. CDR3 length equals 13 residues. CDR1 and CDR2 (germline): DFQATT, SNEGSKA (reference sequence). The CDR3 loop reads CSAMGQGVYEQYF. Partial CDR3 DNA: TGCAGTGCTATGGGTCAGGGTGTCTACGAG.

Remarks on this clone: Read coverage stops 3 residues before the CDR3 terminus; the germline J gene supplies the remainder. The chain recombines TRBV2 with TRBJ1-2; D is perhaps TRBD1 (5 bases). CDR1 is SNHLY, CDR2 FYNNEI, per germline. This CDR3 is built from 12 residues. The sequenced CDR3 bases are TGTGCCAGCAGGGACACCTCCTACGAC. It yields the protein CASRDTSYD. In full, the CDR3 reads CASRDTSYDYTF. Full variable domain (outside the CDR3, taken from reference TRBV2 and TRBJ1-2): EPEVTQTPSHQVTQMGQEVILRCVPISNHLYFYWYRQILGQKVEFLVSFYNNEISEKSEIFDDQFSVERPDGSNFTLKIRSTKLEDSAMYFCASRDTSYDYTFGSGTRLTVV.

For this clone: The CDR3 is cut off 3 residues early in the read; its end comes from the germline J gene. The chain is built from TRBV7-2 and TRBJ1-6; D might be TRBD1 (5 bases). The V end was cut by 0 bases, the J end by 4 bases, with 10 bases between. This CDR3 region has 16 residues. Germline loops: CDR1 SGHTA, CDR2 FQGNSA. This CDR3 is CASSLARGEYNSPLHF. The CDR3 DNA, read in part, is TGTGCCAGCAGCTTAGCCCGGGGGGAATATAATTCACCC.

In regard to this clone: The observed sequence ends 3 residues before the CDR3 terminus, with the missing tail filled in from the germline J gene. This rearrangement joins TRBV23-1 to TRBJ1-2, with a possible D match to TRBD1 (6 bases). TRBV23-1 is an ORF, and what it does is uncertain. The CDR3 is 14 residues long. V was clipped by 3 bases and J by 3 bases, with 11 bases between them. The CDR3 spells CASSHYRVHYGYTF. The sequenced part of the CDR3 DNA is TGCGCCAGCAGTCATTACAGGGTTCACTATGGC.

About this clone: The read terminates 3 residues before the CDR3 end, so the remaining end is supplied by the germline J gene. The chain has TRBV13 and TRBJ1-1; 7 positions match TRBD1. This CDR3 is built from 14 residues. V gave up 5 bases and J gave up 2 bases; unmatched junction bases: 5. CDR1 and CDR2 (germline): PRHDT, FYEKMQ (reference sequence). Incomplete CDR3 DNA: TGTGCCAGCAGCGACGGGACAGCAAACACTGAA. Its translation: CASSDGTANTE. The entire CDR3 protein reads CASSDGTANTEAFF.

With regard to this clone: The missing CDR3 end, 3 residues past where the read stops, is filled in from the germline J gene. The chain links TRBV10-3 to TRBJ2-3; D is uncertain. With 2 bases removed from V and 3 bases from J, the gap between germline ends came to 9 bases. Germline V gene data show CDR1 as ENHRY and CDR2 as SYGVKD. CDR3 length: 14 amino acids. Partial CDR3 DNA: TGTGCCATCAGTGAGGGTGAGGCAACAGATACG. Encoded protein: CAISEGEATDT. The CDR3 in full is CAISEGEATDTQYF.

Incomplete CDR3 DNA: TGCGCCAGCAGCGCCGGGACTAGCGGGGGATACAATGAG. Translation gives CASSAGTSGGYNE. The CDR3 as a whole reads CASSAGTSGGYNEQFF. This sequence joins TRBV5-1 and TRBJ2-1; the match to TRBD2 covers 14 bases. The sequence runs out 3 residues before the end of the CDR3; the remainder is reconstructed from the germline J gene. The germline V gene has CDR1 SGHRS and CDR2 YFSETQ. There are 16 residues in the CDR3. The V segment lost 4 bases and the J segment 4 bases; nucleotides outside the gene matches: 4.

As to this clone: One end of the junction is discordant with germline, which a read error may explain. The covered CDR3 bases are TGTGCTAGCAGCCGACAGAACGAG. It codes for CASSRQNE. The whole CDR3 reads CASSRQNEQYF. The rearrangement joins TRBV7-7 to TRBJ2-7; tentatively, D is TRBD1 (5 bases). From the germline J gene comes the end of the CDR3, since the read stops 3 residues before it. The germline gives CDR1 SSHAT, CDR2 FNYEAQ (reference sequence). The CDR3 is made up of 11 amino acids. Drawing the rest from reference TRBV7-7 and TRBJ2-7, the complete variable domain is GAGVSQSPRYKVTKRGQDVTLRCDPISSHATLYWYQQALGQGPEFLTYFNYEAQPDKSGLPSDRFSAERPEGSISTLTIQRTEQRDSAMYRCASSRQNEQYFGPGTRLTVT.

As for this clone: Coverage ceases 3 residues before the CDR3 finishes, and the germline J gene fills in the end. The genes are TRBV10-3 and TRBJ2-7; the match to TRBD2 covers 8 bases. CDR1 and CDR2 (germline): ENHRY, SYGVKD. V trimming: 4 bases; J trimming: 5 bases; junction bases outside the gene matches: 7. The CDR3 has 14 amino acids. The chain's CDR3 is CAISVGREEDEQYF. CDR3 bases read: TGTGCCATCAGTGTCGGGCGGGAGGAGGACGAG.

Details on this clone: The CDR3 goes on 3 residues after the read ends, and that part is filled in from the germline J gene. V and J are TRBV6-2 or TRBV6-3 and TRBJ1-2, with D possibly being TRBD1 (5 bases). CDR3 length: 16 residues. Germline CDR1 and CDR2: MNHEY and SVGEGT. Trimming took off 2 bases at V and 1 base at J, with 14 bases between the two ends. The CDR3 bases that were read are TGTGCCAGCAGTTACGGGGGGGTCAGTCGTAACTATGGC. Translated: CASSYGGVSRNYG. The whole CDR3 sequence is CASSYGGVSRNYGYTF.

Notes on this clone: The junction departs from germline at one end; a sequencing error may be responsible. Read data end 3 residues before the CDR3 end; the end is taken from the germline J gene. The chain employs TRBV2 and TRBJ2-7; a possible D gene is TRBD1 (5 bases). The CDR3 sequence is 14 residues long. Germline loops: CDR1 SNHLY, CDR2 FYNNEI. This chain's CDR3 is CASIESRVKGEQYF. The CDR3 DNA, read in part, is TGTGCCAGCATTGAAAGCAGGGTGAAGGGCGAG. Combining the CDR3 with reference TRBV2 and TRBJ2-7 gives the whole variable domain EPEVTQTPSHQVTQMGQEVILRCVPISNHLYFYWYRQILGQKVEFLVSFYNNEISEKSEIFDDQFSVERPDGSNFTLKIRSTKLEDSAMYFCASIESRVKGEQYFGPGTRLTVT.

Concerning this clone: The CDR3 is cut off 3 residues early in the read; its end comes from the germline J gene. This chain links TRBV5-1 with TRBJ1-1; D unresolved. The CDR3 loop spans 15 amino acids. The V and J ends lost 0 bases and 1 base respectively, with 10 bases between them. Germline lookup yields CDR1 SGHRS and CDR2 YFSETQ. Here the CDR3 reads CASSLEGNGNTEAFF. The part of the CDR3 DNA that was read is TGCGCCAGCAGCTTGGAGGGCAATGGGAACACTGAA.

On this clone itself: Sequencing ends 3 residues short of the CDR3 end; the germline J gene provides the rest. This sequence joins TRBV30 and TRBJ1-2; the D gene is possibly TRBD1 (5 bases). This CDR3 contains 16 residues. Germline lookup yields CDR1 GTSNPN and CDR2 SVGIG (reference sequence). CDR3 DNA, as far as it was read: TGTGCCTGGAGTGTAAGGGAAAGGGGCGGGGTAAATGAC. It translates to CAWSVRERGGVND. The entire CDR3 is CAWSVRERGGVNDYTF. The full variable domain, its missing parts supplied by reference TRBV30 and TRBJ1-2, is SQTIHQWPATLVQPVGSPLSLECTVEGTSNPNLYWYRQAAGRGLQLLFYSVGIGQISSEVPQNLSASRPQDRQFILSSKKLLLSDSGFYLCAWSVRERGGVNDYTFGSGTRLTVV.

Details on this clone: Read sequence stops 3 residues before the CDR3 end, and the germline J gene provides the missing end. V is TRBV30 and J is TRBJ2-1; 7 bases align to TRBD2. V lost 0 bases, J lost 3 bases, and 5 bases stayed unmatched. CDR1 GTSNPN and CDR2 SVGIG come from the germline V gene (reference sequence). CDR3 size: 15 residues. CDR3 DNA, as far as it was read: TGTGCCTGGAGTGTAACTAGCGATTTCTACAATGAG. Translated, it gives CAWSVTSDFYNE. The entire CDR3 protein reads CAWSVTSDFYNEQFF.

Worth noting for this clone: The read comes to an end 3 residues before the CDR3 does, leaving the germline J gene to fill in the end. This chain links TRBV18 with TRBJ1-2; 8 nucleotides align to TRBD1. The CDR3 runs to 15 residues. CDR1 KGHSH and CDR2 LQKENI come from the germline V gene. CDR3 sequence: CASSPPTGDERTYTF. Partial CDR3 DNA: TGTGCCAGCTCCCCCCCGACAGGGGACGAGAGGACC. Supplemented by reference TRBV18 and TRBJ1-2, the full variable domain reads NAGVMQNPRHLVRRRGQEARLRCSPMKGHSHVYWYRQLPEEGLKFMVYLQKENIIDESGMPKERFSAEFPKEGPSILRIQQVVRGDSAAYFCASSPPTGDERTYTFGSGTRLTVV.

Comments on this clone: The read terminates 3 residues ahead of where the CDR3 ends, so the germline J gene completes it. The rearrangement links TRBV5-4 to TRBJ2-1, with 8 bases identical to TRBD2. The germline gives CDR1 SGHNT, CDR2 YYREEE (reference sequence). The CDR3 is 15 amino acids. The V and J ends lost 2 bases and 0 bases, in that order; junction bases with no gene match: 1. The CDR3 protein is CASSFAGGSYNEQFF. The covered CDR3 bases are TGTGCCAGCAGCTTCGCGGGGGGCTCCTACAATGAG. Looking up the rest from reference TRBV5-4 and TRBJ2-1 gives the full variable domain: ETGVTQSPTHLIKTRGQQVTLRCSSQSGHNTVSWYQQALGQGPQFIFQYYREEENGRGNFPPRFSGLQFPNYSSELNVNALELDDSALYLCASSFAGGSYNEQFFGPGTRLTVL.

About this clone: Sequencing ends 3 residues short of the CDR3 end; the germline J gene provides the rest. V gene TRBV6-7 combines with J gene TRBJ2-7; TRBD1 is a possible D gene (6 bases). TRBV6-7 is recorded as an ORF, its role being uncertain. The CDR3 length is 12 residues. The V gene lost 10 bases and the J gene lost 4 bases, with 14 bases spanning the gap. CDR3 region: CAIDGQPYEQYF. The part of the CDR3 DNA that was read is TGTGCCATCGACGGACAGCCTTACGAG.

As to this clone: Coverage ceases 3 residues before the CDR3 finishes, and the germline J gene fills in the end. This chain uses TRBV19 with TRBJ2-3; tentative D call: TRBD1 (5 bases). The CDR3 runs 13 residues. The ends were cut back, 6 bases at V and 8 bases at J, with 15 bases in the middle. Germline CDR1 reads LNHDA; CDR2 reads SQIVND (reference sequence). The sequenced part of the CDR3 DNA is TGTGCCAGTAGAAGGCCGGCGCAGGGTACG. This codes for CASRRPAQGT. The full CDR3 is CASRRPAQGTQYF.

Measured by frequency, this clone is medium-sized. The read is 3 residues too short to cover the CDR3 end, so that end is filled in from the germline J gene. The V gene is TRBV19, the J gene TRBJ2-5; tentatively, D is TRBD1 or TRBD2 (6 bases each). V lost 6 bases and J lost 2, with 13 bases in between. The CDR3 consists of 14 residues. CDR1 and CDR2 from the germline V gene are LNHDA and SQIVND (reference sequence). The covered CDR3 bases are TGTGCCAGTAGGGGGGCGGGAATTCAAGAGACC. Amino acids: CASRGAGIQET. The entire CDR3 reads CASRGAGIQETQYF.

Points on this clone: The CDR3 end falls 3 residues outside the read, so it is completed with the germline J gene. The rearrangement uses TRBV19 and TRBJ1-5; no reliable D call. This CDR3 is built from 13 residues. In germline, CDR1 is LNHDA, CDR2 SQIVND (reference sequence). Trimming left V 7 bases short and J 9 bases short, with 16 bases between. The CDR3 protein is CASKVSESGPQHF. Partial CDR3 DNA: TGTGCCAGTAAAGTATCGGAGTCGGGGCCC. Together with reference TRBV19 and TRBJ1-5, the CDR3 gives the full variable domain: DGGITQSPKYLFRKEGQNVTLSCEQNLNHDAMYWYRQDPGQGLRLIYYSQIVNDFQKGDIAEGYSVSREKKESFPLTVTSAQKNPTAFYLCASKVSESGPQHFGDGTRLSIL.

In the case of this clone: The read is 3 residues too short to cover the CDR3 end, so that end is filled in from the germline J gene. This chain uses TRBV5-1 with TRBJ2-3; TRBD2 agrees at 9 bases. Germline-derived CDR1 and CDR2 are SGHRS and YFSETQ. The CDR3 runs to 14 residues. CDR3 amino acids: CASRRTSAQETQYF. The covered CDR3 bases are TGCGCCAGCAGACGGACTAGCGCCCAAGAGACG.

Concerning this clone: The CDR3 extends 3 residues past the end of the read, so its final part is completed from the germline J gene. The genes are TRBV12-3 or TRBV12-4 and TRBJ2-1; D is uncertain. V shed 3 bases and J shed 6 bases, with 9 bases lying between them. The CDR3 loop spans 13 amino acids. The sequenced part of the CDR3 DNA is TGTGCCAGCAGTTTCCTAGAGACCAATGAG. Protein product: CASSFLETNE. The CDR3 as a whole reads CASSFLETNEQFF.

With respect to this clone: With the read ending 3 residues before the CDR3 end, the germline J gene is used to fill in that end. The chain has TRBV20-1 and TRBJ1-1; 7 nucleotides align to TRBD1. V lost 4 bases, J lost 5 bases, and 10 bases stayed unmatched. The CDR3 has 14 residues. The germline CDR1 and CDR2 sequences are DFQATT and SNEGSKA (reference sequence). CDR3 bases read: TGCAGTGCTACATTGGGAGGGGGCAGGACTGAA. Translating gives CSATLGGGRTE. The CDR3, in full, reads CSATLGGGRTEAFF.